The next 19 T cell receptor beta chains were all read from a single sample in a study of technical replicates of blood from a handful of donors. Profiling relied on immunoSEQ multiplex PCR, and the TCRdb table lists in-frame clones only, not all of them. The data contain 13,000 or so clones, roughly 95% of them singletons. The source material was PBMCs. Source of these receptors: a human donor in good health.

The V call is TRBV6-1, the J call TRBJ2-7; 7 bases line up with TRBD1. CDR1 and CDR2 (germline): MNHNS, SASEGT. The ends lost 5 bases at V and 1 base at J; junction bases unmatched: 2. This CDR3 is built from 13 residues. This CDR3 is CASSWDSSYEQYF. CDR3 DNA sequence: TGTGCCAGCAGTTGGGACAGTTCCTACGAGCAGTACTTC.

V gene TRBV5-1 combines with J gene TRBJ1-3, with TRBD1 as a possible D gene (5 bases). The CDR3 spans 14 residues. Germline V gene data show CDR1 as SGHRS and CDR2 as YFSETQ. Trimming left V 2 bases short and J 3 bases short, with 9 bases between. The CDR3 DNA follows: TGCGCCAGCAGCTTCCAGGGCTATGGAAACACCATATATTTT. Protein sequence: CASSFQGYGNTIYF.

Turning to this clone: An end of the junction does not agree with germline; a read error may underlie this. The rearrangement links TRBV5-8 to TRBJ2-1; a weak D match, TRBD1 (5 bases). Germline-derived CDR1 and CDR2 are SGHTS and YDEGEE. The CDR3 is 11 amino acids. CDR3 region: CASSLRPPGIF. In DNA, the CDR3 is TGTGCCAGCAGCTTGAGACCCCCAGGGATCTTC. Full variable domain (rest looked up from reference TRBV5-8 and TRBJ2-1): EAGVTQSPTHLIKTRGQQATLRCSPISGHTSVYWYQQALGLGLQFLLWYDEGEERNRGNFPPRFSGRQFPNYSSELNVNALELEDSALYLCASSLRPPGIFGPGTRLTVL.

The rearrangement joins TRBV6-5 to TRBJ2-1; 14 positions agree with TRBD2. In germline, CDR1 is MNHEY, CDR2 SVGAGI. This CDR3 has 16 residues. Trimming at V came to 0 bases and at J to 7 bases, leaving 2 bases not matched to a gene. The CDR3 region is CASSYSGTSGSNEQFF. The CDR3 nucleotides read TGTGCCAGCAGTTACTCAGGGACTAGCGGGAGTAATGAGCAGTTCTTC.

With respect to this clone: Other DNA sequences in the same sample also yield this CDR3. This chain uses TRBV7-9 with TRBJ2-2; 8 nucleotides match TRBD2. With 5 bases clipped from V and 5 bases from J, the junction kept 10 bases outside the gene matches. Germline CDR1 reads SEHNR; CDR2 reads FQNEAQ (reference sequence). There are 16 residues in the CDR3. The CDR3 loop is CASSQQAGVSTGELFF. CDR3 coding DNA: TGTGCCAGCAGCCAACAAGCGGGAGTTTCGACCGGGGAGCTGTTTTTT.

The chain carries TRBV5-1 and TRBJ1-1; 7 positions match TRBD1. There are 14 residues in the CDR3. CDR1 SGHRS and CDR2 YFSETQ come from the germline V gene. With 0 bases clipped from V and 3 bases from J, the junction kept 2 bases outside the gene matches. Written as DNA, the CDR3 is TGCGCCAGCAGCTTGGGGACAGGACACACTGAAGCTTTCTTT. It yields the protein CASSLGTGHTEAFF.

The DNA for the CDR3 is TGCGCCAGCAGCCAAGAATGGAGATCTGGGGAGCTGTTTTTT. As protein: CASSQEWRSGELFF. The chain employs TRBV4-1 and TRBJ2-2; D ambiguous. The CDR3 extends over 14 amino acids. V lost 0 bases to trimming and J lost 8 bases, with 10 bases between them. The germline V gene encodes CDR1 MGHRA and CDR2 YSYEKL.

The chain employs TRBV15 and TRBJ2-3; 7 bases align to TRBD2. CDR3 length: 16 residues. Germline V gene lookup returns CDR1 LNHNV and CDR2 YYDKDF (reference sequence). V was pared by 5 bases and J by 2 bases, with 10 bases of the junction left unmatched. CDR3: CATSGTLADFTDTQYF. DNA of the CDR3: TGTGCCACCAGCGGCACTCTAGCGGACTTCACAGATACGCAGTATTTT.

CDR3 sequence (DNA): TGTGCCAGCAGTGAAGGACTAGCGGGATCCTACGAGCAGTACTTC. Translated, it gives CASSEGLAGSYEQYF. This sequence joins TRBV6-1 and TRBJ2-7, with 11 positions matching TRBD2. Germline V gene lookup returns CDR1 MNHNS and CDR2 SASEGT. Trimming took 1 base from V and 1 from J; bases not matched to a gene: 0. The CDR3 consists of 15 residues.

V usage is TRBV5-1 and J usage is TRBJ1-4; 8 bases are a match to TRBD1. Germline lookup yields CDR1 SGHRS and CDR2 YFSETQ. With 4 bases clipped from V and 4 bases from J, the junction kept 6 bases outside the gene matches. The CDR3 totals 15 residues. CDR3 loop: CASSLGQGVNEKLFF. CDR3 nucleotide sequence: TGCGCCAGCAGCCTCGGACAGGGTGTTAATGAAAAACTGTTTTTT.

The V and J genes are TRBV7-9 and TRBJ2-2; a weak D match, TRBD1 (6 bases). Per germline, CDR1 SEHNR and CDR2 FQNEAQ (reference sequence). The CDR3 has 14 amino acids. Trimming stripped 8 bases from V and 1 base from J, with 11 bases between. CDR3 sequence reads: CASGRTVNTGELFF. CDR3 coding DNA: TGTGCCAGCGGGCGGACAGTGAACACCGGGGAGCTGTTTTTT.

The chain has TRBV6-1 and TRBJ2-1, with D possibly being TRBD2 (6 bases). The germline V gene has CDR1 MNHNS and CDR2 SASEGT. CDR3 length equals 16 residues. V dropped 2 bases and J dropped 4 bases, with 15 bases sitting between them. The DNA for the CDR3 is TGTGCCAGCAGTGAAACTGGAGGGGACCCTTACAATGAGCAGTTCTTC. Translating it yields CASSETGGDPYNEQFF.

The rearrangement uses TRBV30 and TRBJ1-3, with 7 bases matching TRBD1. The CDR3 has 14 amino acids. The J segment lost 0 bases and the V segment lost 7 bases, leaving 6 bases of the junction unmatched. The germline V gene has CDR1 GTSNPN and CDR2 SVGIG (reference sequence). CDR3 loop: CAFFEGASGNTIYF. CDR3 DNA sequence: TGTGCCTTCTTCGAGGGGGCCTCTGGAAACACCATATATTTT. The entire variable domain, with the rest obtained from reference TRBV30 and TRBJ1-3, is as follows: SQTIHQWPATLVQPVGSPLSLECTVEGTSNPNLYWYRQAAGRGLQLLFYSVGIGQISSEVPQNLSASRPQDRQFILSSKKLLLSDSGFYLCAFFEGASGNTIYFGEGSWLTVV.

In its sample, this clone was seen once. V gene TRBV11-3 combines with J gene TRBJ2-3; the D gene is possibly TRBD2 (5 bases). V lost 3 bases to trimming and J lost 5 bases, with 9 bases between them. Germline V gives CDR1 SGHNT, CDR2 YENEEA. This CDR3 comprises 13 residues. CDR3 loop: CASSLSGKDTQYF. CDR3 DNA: TGTGCCAGCAGCTTGTCGGGGAAAGATACGCAGTATTTT.

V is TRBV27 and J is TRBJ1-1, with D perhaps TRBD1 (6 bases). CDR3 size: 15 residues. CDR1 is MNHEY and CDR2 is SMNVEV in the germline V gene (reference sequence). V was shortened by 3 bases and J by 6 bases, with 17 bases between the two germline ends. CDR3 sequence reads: CASSLDGPQGAEAFF. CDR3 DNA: TGTGCCAGCAGTTTGGACGGCCCACAGGGTGCTGAAGCTTTCTTT.

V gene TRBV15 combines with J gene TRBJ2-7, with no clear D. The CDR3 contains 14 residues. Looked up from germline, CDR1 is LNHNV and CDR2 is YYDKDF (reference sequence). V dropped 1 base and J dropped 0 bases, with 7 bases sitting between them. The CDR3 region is CATSRVGASYEQYF. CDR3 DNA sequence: TGTGCCACCAGCAGAGTCGGAGCCTCCTACGAGCAGTACTTC.

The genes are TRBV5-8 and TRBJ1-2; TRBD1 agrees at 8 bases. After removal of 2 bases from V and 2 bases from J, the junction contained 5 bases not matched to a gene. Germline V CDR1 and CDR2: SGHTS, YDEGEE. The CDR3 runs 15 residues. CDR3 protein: CASSLGDRPNYGYTF. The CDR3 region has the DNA TGTGCCAGCAGCTTAGGGGACAGGCCCAACTATGGCTACACCTTC.

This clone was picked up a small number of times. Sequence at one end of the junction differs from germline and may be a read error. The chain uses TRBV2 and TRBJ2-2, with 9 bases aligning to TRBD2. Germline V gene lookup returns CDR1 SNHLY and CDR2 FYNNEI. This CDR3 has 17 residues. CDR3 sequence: CASSETSGWMNPGELFF. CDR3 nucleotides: TGTGCCAGCAGTGAGACTAGCGGATGGATGAACCCCGGGGAGCTGTTTTTT. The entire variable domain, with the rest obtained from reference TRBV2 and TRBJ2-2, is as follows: EPEVTQTPSHQVTQMGQEVILRCVPISNHLYFYWYRQILGQKVEFLVSFYNNEISEKSEIFDDQFSVERPDGSNFTLKIRSTKLEDSAMYFCASSETSGWMNPGELFFGEGSRLTVL.

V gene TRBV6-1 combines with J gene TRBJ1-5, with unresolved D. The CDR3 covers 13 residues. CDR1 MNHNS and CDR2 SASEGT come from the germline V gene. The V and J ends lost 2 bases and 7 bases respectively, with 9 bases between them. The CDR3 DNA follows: TGTGCCAGCAGTGAACGGGCGGGACAGCCCCAGCATTTT. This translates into CASSERAGQPQHF.